This entry lists 5 T cell receptor beta chains sequenced from one sample in a study of OX40 agonist ivuxolimab in advanced cancers. Libraries were prepared by immunoSEQ multiplex PCR; TCRdb keeps only in-frame clonotypes and omits some of them. The profile shows 76,000 or so clones, approximately 86% of them singletons. Here the sequenced sample was CD4+ or CD8+ T cells sorted from blood, taken in a trial of the OX40 agonist ivuxolimab. The origin of the receptors is an adult with an advanced solid tumor such as melanoma, head and neck, liver or kidney cancer.

This clone occurred once. This sequence joins TRBV7-9 and TRBJ1-2; no reliable D call. This CDR3 has 12 residues. V lost 4 bases, J lost 5 bases, and 8 bases lay in between. Germline CDR1 and CDR2: SEHNR and FQNEAQ (reference sequence). The CDR3 spells CASSSLGYGYTF. DNA for the CDR3: TGTGCCAGCAGCTCCCTAGGATATGGCTACACCTTC.

This chain links TRBV7-2 with TRBJ2-5; possibly TRBD1 for D (6 bases). Trimming left V 1 base short and J 4 bases short, with 13 bases between. The germline gives CDR1 SGHTA, CDR2 FQGNSA. CDR3 length: 15 residues. CDR3 sequence reads: CASSLGGGRGETQYF. As DNA, the CDR3 is TGTGCCAGCAGCTTAGGTGGGGGCCGGGGAGAGACCCAGTACTTC.

This clone was observed a handful of times. The chain joins TRBV6-6 to TRBJ1-5, with 7 nucleotides matching TRBD1. Germline trimming cut 7 bases from V and 5 bases from J; bases unmatched to any gene: 5. The CDR3 totals 13 residues. CDR1 and CDR2 (germline): MNHNY, SVGAGI (reference sequence). Here the CDR3 DNA reads TGTGCCAGCACCTCAGGGGGGCATCAGCCCCAGCATTTT. This encodes CASTSGGHQPQHF.

This clone was counted between two and nine times. The V call is TRBV10-3, the J call TRBJ2-1, with D possibly being TRBD2 (5 bases). The CDR3 sequence is 12 residues long. Trimming left V 10 bases short and J 7 bases short, with 14 bases between. The germline V gene has CDR1 ENHRY and CDR2 SYGVKD. The CDR3 nucleotides are TGTGCCACCTCTGGAGGAGAGAATGAGCAGTTCTTC. This translates into CATSGGENEQFF.

This clone was recorded once. V gene TRBV2 combines with J gene TRBJ2-5; D gene uncertain. There are 13 residues in the CDR3. CDR1 is SNHLY, CDR2 FYNNEI, per germline. Trimming shortened V by 4 bases and J by 1 base, and 7 bases separated the two germline ends. CDR3 loop: CASSGASQETQYF. In DNA form, the CDR3 reads TGTGCCAGCAGTGGGGCAAGCCAAGAGACCCAGTACTTC.